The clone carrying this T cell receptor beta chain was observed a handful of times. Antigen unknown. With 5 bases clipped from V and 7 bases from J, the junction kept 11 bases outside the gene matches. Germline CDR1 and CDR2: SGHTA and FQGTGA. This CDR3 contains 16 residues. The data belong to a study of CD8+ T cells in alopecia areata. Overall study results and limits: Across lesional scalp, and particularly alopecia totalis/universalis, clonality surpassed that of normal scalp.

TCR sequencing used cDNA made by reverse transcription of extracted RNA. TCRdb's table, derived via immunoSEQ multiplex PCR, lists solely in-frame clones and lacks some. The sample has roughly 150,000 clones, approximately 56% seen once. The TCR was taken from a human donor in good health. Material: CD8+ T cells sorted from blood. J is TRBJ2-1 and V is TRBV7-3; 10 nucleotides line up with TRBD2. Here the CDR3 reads CASSPQGAGGPNEQFF. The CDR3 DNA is TGTGCCAGCAGCCCCCAGGGAGCGGGAGGGCCGAATGAGCAGTTCTTC.